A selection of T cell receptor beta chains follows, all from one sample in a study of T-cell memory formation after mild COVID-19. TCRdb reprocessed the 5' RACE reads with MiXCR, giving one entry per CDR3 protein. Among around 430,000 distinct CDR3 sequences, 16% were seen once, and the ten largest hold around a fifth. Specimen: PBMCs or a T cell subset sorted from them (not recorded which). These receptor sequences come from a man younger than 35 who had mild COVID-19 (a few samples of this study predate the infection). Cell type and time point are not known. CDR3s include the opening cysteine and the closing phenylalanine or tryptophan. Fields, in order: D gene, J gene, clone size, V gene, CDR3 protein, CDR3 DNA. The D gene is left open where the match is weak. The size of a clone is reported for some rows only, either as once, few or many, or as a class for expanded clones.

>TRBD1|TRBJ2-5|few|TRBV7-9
CASQGVKTQYF
TGTGCCAGTCAGGGGGTTAAGACCCAGTACTTC
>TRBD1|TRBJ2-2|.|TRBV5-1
CASSSRLLDRESTGELFF
TGCGCCAGCAGCTCTCGACTACTGGACAGGGAGAGTACCGGGGAGCTGTTTTTT
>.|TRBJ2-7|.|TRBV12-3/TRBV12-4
CASTPGAFYEQYF
TGTGCCAGCACACCGGGGGCTTTCTACGAGCAGTACTTC
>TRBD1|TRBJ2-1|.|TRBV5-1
CASSPADRGNEQFF
TGCGCCAGCAGCCCCGCGGACAGGGGGAATGAGCAGTTCTTC
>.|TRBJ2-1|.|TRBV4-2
CASSQDYQGGLNEQFF
TGTGCCAGCAGCCAAGATTACCAGGGAGGCCTCAATGAGCAGTTCTTC
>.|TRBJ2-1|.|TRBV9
CASSDQREVAYNEQFF
TGTGCCAGCAGCGACCAGAGGGAGGTAGCCTACAATGAGCAGTTCTTC
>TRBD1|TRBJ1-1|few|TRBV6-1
CASWDRAGRSTEAFF
TGTGCCAGTTGGGACAGGGCAGGAAGAAGCACTGAAGCTTTCTTT
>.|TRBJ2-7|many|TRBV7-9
CASSLFQGDEQYF
TGTGCCAGCAGCTTATTCCAGGGTGACGAGCAGTACTTC
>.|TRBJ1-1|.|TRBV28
CASSLGGAILNTEAFF
TGTGCCAGCAGTTTGGGAGGGGCGATCCTGAACACTGAAGCTTTCTTT
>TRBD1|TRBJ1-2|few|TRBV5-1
CASSLAGTGDYGYTF
TGCGCCAGCAGCTTGGCCGGGACAGGTGACTATGGCTACACCTTC
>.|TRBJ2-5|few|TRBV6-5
CASSRAGRRETQYF
TGTGCCAGCAGCCGTGCGGGGCGCCGAGAGACCCAGTACTTC
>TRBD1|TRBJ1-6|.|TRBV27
CASSPLGTGLSPLHF
TGTGCCAGCAGCCCCCTTGGGACAGGGCTTTCACCCCTCCACTTT
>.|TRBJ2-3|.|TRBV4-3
CASSQGTGPSTDTQYF
TGCGCCAGCAGCCAGGGAACGGGACCCAGCACAGATACGCAGTATTTT
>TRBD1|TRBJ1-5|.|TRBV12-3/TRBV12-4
CASTPGQDNQPQHF
TGTGCCAGCACGCCGGGACAGGACAATCAGCCCCAGCATTTT
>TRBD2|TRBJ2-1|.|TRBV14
CASSQDMRGASYNEQFF
TGTGCCAGCAGCCAAGACATGCGGGGGGCATCCTACAATGAGCAGTTCTTC
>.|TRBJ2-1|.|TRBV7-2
CASSLARGAKEQFF
TGTGCCAGCAGCTTAGCCCGGGGGGCTAAAGAGCAGTTCTTC
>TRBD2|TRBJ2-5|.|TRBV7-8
CASSLVTSAETQYF
TGTGCCAGCAGCTTAGTCACTAGCGCCGAGACCCAGTACTTC
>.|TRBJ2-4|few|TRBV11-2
CASSRQGGQNIQYF
TGTGCCAGCAGCCGACAGGGAGGCCAAAACATTCAGTACTTC
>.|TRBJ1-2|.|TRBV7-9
CASSFEARGYTF
TGTGCCAGCAGCTTCGAGGCTCGTGGCTACACCTTC
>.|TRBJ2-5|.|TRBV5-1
CASSPRGSGETQYF
TGCGCCAGCAGCCCTCGGGGGTCGGGAGAGACCCAGTACTTC
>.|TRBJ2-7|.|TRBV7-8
CASSVAGYEQYF
TGTGCCAGCAGCGTGGCGGGCTACGAGCAGTACTTC
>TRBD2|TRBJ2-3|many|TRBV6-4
CASSDSSGGTDTQYF
TGTGCCAGCAGTGACTCGAGCGGGGGCACAGATACGCAGTATTTT
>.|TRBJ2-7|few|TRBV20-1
CSARDPLGGPSEQYF
TGCAGTGCTAGAGACCCACTGGGGGGGCCCAGCGAGCAGTACTTC
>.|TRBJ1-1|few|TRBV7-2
CASSFPATEAFF
TGTGCCAGCAGCTTCCCAGCTACTGAAGCTTTCTTT
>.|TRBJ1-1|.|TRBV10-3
CATTSPQGFFTEAFF
TGTGCCACCACCTCTCCCCAGGGGTTCTTCACTGAAGCTTTCTTT
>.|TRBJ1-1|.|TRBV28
CASSAPSNEVGAFF
TGTGCCAGCAGTGCCCCCTCGAACGAGGTCGGAGCTTTCTTT
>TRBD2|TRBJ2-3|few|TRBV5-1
CASSLLAGVRDTQYF
TGCGCCAGTTCCCTTCTAGCGGGCGTTAGAGATACGCAGTATTTT
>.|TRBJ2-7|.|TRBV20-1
CSATRREYEQYF
TGCAGTGCTACCCGACGGGAATACGAGCAGTACTTC
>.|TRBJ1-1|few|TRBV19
CASSIGGANTEAFF
TGTGCCAGTAGTATAGGTGGGGCGAACACTGAAGCTTTCTTT
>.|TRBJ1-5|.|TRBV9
CASSATGKGFKGQPQHF
TGTGCCAGCAGCGCCACGGGGAAAGGGTTTAAGGGTCAGCCCCAGCATTTT
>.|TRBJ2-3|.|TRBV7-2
CASSPMGLGTDTQYF
TGTGCCAGCAGCCCCATGGGCCTAGGCACAGATACGCAGTATTTT
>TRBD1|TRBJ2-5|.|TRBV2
CASSERWTGAQETQYF
TGTGCCAGCAGTGAAAGGTGGACAGGAGCCCAAGAGACCCAGTACTTC
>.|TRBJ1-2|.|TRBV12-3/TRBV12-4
CASTLQGGDYGYTF
TGTGCCAGCACCCTACAGGGTGGGGACTATGGCTACACCTTC